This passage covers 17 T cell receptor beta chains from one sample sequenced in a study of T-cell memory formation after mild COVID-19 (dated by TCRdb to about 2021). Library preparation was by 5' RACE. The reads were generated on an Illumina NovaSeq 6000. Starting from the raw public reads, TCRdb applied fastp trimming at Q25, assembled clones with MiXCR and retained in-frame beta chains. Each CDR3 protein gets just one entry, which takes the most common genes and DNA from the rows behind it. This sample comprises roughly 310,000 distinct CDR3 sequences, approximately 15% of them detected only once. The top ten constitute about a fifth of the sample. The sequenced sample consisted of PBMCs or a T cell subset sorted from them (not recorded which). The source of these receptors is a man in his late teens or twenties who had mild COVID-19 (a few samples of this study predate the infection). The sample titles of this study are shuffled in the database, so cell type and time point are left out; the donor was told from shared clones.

The CDR3 nucleotides read TGTGCCAGCCCCCGCTCGGGGGCCAACGTCCTGACTTTC. Encoded protein: CASPRSGANVLTF. The chain couples TRBV21-1 to TRBJ2-6. TRBV21-1 is recorded as a pseudogene. This CDR3 spans 13 amino acids.

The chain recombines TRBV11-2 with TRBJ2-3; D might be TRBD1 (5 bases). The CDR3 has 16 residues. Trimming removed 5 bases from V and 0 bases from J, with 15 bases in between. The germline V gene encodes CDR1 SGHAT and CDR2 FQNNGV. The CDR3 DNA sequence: TGTGCCAGCAGCCAACTTGACAGTGCTAGCACAGATACGCAGTATTTT. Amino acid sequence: CASSQLDSASTDTQYF.

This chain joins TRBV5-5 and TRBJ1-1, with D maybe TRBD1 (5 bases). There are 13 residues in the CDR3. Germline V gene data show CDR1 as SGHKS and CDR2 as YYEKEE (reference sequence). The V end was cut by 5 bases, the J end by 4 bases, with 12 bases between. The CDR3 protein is CASRSRGATEAFF. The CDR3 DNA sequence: TGTGCCAGCAGATCGAGGGGTGCCACTGAAGCTTTCTTT. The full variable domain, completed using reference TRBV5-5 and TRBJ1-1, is DAGVTQSPTHLIKTRGQQVTLRCSPISGHKSVSWYQQVLGQGPQFIFQYYEKEERGRGNFPDRFSARQFPNYSSELNVNALLLGDSALYLCASRSRGATEAFFGQGTRLTVV.

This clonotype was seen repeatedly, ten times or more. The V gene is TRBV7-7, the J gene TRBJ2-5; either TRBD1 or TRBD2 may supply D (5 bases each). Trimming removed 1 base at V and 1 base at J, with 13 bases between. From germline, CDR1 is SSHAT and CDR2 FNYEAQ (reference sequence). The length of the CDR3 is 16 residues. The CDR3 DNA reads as TGTGCCAGCAGCTTAGGAGGGGCCCCTCTCCAAGAGACCCAGTACTTC. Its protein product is CASSLGGAPLQETQYF.

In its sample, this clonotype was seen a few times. CDR3 coding DNA: TGTGCCACCAGCAGAGGGTCCCTATCCTGGGTAGGCGAGCAGTACTTC. This encodes CATSRGSLSWVGEQYF. V usage is TRBV15 and J usage is TRBJ2-7, with D uncertain. The V end lost 1 base, the J end lost 6 bases, and 19 bases lay between the germline ends. Germline V CDR1 and CDR2: LNHNV, YYDKDF (reference sequence). The length of the CDR3 is 16 residues.

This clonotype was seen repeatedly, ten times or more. CDR3 in amino acids: CASSSTGAKTQYF. As DNA, the CDR3 is TGTGCCAGCAGTTCGACGGGCGCGAAGACCCAGTACTTC. The chain links TRBV28 to TRBJ2-5; D uncertain. Per the germline V gene, CDR1 is MDHEN and CDR2 is SYDVKM. The CDR3 is 13 residues long. V dropped 4 bases and J dropped 6 bases, with 12 bases sitting between them.

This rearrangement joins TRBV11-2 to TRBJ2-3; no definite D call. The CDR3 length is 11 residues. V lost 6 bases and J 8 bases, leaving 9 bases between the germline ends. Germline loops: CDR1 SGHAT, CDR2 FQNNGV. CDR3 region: CASRLGGTQYF. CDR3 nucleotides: TGTGCCAGCAGACTGGGTGGTACGCAGTATTTT.

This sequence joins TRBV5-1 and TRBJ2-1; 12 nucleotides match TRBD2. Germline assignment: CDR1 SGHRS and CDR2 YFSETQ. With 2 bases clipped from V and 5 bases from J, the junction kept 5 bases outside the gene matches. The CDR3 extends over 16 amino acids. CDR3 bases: TGCGCCAGCAGCTTCCCTGGACTAGCGGGGAACAATGAGCAGTTCTTC. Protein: CASSFPGLAGNNEQFF.

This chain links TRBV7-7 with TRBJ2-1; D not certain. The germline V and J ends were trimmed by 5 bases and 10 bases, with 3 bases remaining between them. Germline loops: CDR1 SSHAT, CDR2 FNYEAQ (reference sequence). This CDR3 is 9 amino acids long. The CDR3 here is CASSPEQFF. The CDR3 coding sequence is TGTGCCAGCAGCCCGGAGCAGTTCTTC.

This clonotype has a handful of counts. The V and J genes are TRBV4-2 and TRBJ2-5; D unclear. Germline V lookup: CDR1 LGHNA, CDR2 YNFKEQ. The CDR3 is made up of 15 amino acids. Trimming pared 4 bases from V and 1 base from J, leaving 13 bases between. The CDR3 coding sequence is TGTGCCAGCAGCCCTGGGATGTACCCCCAAGAGACCCAGTACTTC. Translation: CASSPGMYPQETQYF.

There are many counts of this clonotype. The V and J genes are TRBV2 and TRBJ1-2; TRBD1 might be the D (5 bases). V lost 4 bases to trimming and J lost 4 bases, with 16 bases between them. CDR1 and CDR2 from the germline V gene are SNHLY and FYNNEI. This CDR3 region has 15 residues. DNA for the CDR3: TGTGCCAGCAGTGCCACTGAGGGGAGTCGCTATGGCTACACCTTC. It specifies CASSATEGSRYGYTF.

The CDR3 DNA is TGTGCCAGTGGAGAGATTGCCAGCTACGAGCAGTACGTC. It specifies CASGEIASYEQYV. V usage is TRBV6-2 or TRBV6-3 and J usage is TRBJ2-7; no definite D call. This CDR3 region has 13 residues. V lost 9 bases, J lost 3 bases, and 15 bases lay in between. CDR1 and CDR2 (germline): MNHEY, SVGEGT.

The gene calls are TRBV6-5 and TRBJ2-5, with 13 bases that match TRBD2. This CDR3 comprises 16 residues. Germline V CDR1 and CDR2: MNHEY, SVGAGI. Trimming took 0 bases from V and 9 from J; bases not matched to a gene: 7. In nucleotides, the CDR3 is TGTGCCAGCAGTTACTCGATGACTAGCGGGGGGTCCCCCCAGTACTTC. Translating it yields CASSYSMTSGGSPQYF.

The CDR3 DNA follows: TGCAGTGCTAGAGATCAGGGCAGGGAGCGCTATGGCTACACCTTC. Encoded protein: CSARDQGRERYGYTF. The rearrangement links TRBV20-1 to TRBJ1-2, with D perhaps TRBD1 (5 bases). Germline V gene lookup returns CDR1 DFQATT and CDR2 SNEGSKA (reference sequence). The CDR3 totals 15 residues. V dropped 0 bases and J dropped 4 bases, with 15 bases sitting between them.

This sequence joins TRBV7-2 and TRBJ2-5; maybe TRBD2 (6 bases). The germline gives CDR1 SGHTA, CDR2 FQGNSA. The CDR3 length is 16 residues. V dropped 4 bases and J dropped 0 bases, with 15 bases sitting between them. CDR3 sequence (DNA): TGTGCCAGCAGCTCGACACGACTAGGTTACCAAGAGACCCAGTACTTC. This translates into CASSSTRLGYQETQYF.

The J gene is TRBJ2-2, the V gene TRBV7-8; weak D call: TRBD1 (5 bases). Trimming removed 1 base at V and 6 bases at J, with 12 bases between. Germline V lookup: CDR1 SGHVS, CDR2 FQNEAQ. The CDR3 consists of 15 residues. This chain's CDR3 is CASSLGQGWAGELFF. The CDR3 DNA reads TGTGCCAGCAGCTTAGGCCAGGGATGGGCCGGGGAGCTGTTTTTT.

In DNA form, the CDR3 reads TGTGCCACCAGTGATCCAGGGGATACCAACTATGGCTACACCTTC. It yields the protein CATSDPGDTNYGYTF. The gene calls are TRBV15 and TRBJ1-2; the D gene is possibly TRBD1 (6 bases). This CDR3 region has 15 residues. In germline, CDR1 is LNHNV, CDR2 YYDKDF (reference sequence). Trimming removed 6 bases from V and 2 bases from J, with 16 bases in between.